Presented here are 17 T cell receptor beta chains from one specimen sequenced in a study of blood T cells in healthy people across ages. For the second PCR, which ran for 7 to 11 cycles, a sample-barcoded 5' primer and a J-beta primer mix were used. MiXCR, applied by TCRdb to the 5' RACE reads, yields one record per CDR3 protein. Here the sample spans roughly 1,100,000 distinct CDR3 sequences, approximately 25% being singletons. In addition, the sample was reused for a study of T cells of mothers and their children.

Source material: blood. The receptors were gathered from a girl aged 2-10 years in good health.

To note about this clonotype: The conserved closing phenylalanine or tryptophan is absent in this CDR3, likely reflecting a read error. This rearrangement joins TRBV14 to TRBJ2-1, with D hard to call. CDR3 length: 14 amino acids. Germline V gives CDR1 SGHDN, CDR2 FVKESK. Trimming stripped 0 bases from V and 8 bases from J, with 11 bases between. Written as DNA, the CDR3 is TGTGCCAGCAGCCAAGATTGGGATGATGATGAGCAGTTCTCC. Residues: CASSQDWDDDEQFS.

This clonotype was recorded a few times. The J gene is TRBJ1-3, the V gene TRBV7-8; the D is unclear. V shed 1 base and J shed 4 bases, with 17 bases lying between them. The CDR3 spans 17 residues. CDR1 and CDR2 from the germline V gene are SGHVS and FQNEAQ. The chain's CDR3 is CASSLERGPFGGNTIYF. CDR3 coding DNA: TGTGCCAGCAGCTTAGAGAGAGGCCCTTTCGGGGGAAACACCATATATTTT.

This clonotype was seen repeatedly, ten times or more. J is TRBJ2-6 and V is TRBV7-6, with D perhaps TRBD1 (6 bases). CDR3 length: 19 amino acids. The germline gives CDR1 SGHVS, CDR2 FNYEAQ. The ends were cut back, 4 bases at V and 0 bases at J, with 19 bases in the middle. The CDR3 reads CASSSTGRTARSGANVLTF. The CDR3 bases are TGTGCCAGCAGCTCTACGGGGCGGACAGCGCGCTCTGGGGCCAACGTCCTGACTTTC.

This chain joins TRBV18 and TRBJ1-5; TRBD1 matches at 7 bases. This CDR3 spans 14 amino acids. J was trimmed by 4 bases and V by 2 bases; bases with no gene match: 2. Germline values: CDR1 KGHSH, CDR2 LQKENI. The CDR3 DNA follows: TGTGCCAGCTCACCAGAGACAGGGAATCAGCCCCAGCATTTT. Its translation is CASSPETGNQPQHF. The full variable domain, with the rest looked up from reference TRBV18 and TRBJ1-5, is NAGVMQNPRHLVRRRGQEARLRCSPMKGHSHVYWYRQLPEEGLKFMVYLQKENIIDESGMPKERFSAEFPKEGPSILRIQQVVRGDSAAYFCASSPETGNQPQHFGDGTRLSIL.

This clonotype was observed a handful of times. This chain connects TRBV6-6 to TRBJ2-5, with D unclear. From germline, CDR1 is MNHNY and CDR2 SVGAGI (reference sequence). The CDR3 is 13 amino acids. Trimming removed 1 base at V and 5 bases at J, with 8 bases between. The CDR3: CASSYFDGETQYF. The CDR3 DNA reads as TGTGCCAGCAGTTACTTCGATGGGGAGACCCAGTACTTC.

The chain couples TRBV12-3 or TRBV12-4 to TRBJ1-4, with a possible D match to TRBD1 (5 bases). V was clipped by 8 bases and J by 7 bases, with 20 bases between them. This CDR3 has 15 amino acids. CDR3: CASALGGVGVEKLFF. The CDR3 coding sequence is TGTGCCAGCGCCCTCGGGGGGGTAGGCGTTGAAAAACTGTTTTTT.

The chain joins TRBV6-1 to TRBJ1-5; D is possibly TRBD1 (5 bases). The CDR3 has 15 residues. V shed 5 bases and J shed 6 bases, with 17 bases lying between them. Germline V lookup: CDR1 MNHNS, CDR2 SASEGT. The CDR3 bases are TGTGCCAGCAGTTCCGGCAGGGTAAATCGTCAGCCCCAGCATTTT. Residues: CASSSGRVNRQPQHF.

This clonotype came up a few times. The chain employs TRBV21-1 and TRBJ2-5; no check of the table's D call, TRBD1, against the DNA was made. The DNA end lines up better with TRBJ2-7; the J call may be wrong. TRBV21-1 is termed a pseudogene. The CDR3 sequence is 18 residues long. The CDR3 here is CASSISSGTGPLTYEQYF. For the CDR3, the DNA is TGTGCCAGCAGCATTTCTTCCGGTACAGGGCCCCTCACCTACGAGCAGTACTTC.

This clonotype was seen a few times. The chain is built from TRBV12-3 or TRBV12-4 and TRBJ1-2; D remains unclear. The CDR3 is made up of 14 amino acids. Trimming cost V 2 bases and J 3 bases, with 10 bases left between them. The CDR3 sequence is CASSLRVADYGYTF. In DNA, the CDR3 is TGTGCCAGCAGTTTAAGGGTAGCAGACTATGGCTACACCTTC.

This clonotype was picked up a small number of times. This chain links TRBV7-9 with TRBJ2-5; TRBD1 agrees at 7 bases. The germline CDR1 and CDR2 sequences are SEHNR and FQNEAQ (reference sequence). V trimming: 5 bases; J trimming: 3 bases; junction bases outside the gene matches: 9. This CDR3 contains 15 residues. In nucleotides, the CDR3 is TGTGCCAGCAGCGCCCGGGACAGCGCAGAAGAGACCCAGTACTTC. Its translation: CASSARDSAEETQYF.

This clonotype has a single count. The chain is built from TRBV20-1 and TRBJ2-2; the match to TRBD1 covers 7 bases. Trimming cost V 5 bases and J 4 bases; bases outside gene matches: 10. There are 15 residues in the CDR3. Germline assignment: CDR1 DFQATT and CDR2 SNEGSKA (reference sequence). CDR3 sequence (DNA): TGCAGTGCTCCGAAAAAACAGGGGCCCACCGGGGAGCTGTTTTTT. Its protein product is CSAPKKQGPTGELFF.

The chain employs TRBV27 and TRBJ2-2, with a weak D call TRBD2 (5 bases). V shed 3 bases and J shed 7 bases, with 12 bases lying between them. Germline CDR1 is MNHEY and CDR2 is SMNVEV (reference sequence). This CDR3 has 14 residues. CDR3 bases: TGTGCCAGCAGTTTCGGAGGTAGCGACGGGGAGCTGTTTTTT. It encodes CASSFGGSDGELFF.

The rearrangement uses TRBV15 and TRBJ2-5; no reliable D call. The V end lost 2 bases, the J end lost 5 bases, and 18 bases lay between the germline ends. CDR1 and CDR2 (germline): LNHNV, YYDKDF (reference sequence). The CDR3 covers 16 residues. The CDR3 nucleotides are TGTGCCACCAGCAGATCCTCAACGCTTAAAAGGGAGACCCAGTACTTC. Translated: CATSRSSTLKRETQYF.

V usage is TRBV4-1 and J usage is TRBJ1-1; D remains ambiguous. This CDR3 region has 14 residues. V dropped 0 bases and J dropped 8 bases, with 13 bases sitting between them. The germline V gene has CDR1 MGHRA and CDR2 YSYEKL. The CDR3 coding sequence is TGCGCCAGCAGCCAAGATTTGTCAGAACCAGAAGCTTTCTTT. Protein: CASSQDLSEPEAFF.

This clonotype was seen a few times. This sequence joins TRBV27 and TRBJ2-1; 8 bases line up with TRBD2. From germline, CDR1 is MNHEY and CDR2 SMNVEV (reference sequence). Unmatched junction bases numbered 6, after V lost 1 base and J lost 4 bases. This CDR3 contains 16 residues. The CDR3 is CASSLFPGGLYNEQFF. CDR3 bases: TGTGCCAGCAGTTTATTTCCGGGGGGGCTTTACAATGAGCAGTTCTTC.

This chain joins TRBV27 and TRBJ2-7; TRBD2 is a possible D gene (6 bases). Germline values: CDR1 MNHEY, CDR2 SMNVEV (reference sequence). V was clipped by 8 bases and J by 0 bases, with 14 bases between them. The CDR3 has 14 amino acids. This chain's CDR3 is CASSKAEGSYEQYF. The CDR3, as DNA: TGTGCCAGCTCCAAAGCGGAGGGCTCCTACGAGCAGTACTTC.

The chain is built from TRBV6-2 or TRBV6-3 and TRBJ1-5, with no clear D. The germline V gene encodes CDR1 MNHEY and CDR2 SVGEGT. There are 12 residues in the CDR3. Trimming removed 5 bases from V and 5 bases from J, with 7 bases in between. The CDR3 nucleotides read TGTGCCAGCAGTCCAACTTATCAGCCCCAGCATTTT. Residues: CASSPTYQPQHF.